This passage covers 24 T cell receptor beta chains from one sample sequenced in a study of T cells in Graves' hyperthyroidism and ophthalmopathy. Authors of the study amplified TCR beta CDR3 regions from RNA transcripts. The HTBI primer set was used in a first-round RT-PCR of the TCR CDR3. TCRdb analysed the multiplex PCR reads with MiXCR anew, one entry per CDR3 protein. The profile covers fewer than 600,000 distinct CDR3 sequences, with approximately 15% appearing a single time and 17% taken by the ten largest. Sequencing used blood. The source is a woman between 18 and 30 years old with Graves' hyperthyroidism.

This clonotype was seen more than once but under ten times. The CDR3 sequence: CSARGRLAGKDPGEQYF. The DNA for the CDR3 is TGCAGTGCTAGAGGCCGACTAGCGGGAAAGGATCCTGGTGAGCAGTACTTC. The chain joins TRBV20-1 to TRBJ2-7; TRBD2 aligns across 11 bases. In germline, CDR1 is DFQATT, CDR2 SNEGSKA (reference sequence). The CDR3 is 17 amino acids. V lost 1 base, J lost 7 bases, and 15 bases stayed unmatched.

For this clonotype: A read error may explain this, as a much larger clone is one base away. The V and J genes are TRBV6-2 or TRBV6-3 and TRBJ1-2; TRBD1 agrees at 8 bases. J was trimmed by 3 bases and V by 5 bases; bases with no gene match: 5. Germline loops: CDR1 MNHEY, CDR2 SVGEGT. CDR3 length: 14 amino acids. The CDR3 region is CASSKATGDYGYTF. The CDR3, as DNA: TGTGCCAGCAGTAAGGCGACAGGGGACTATGGCTACACCTTC.

This clonotype has at least ten counts. This chain links TRBV6-5 with TRBJ1-1; no clear D gene. Germline lookup yields CDR1 MNHEY and CDR2 SVGAGI. Trimming took off 0 bases at V and 7 bases at J, with 9 bases between the two ends. CDR3 length equals 13 residues. For the CDR3, the DNA is TGTGCCAGCAGTTACTCAATGGGCTTTGAAGCTTTCTTT. Translated: CASSYSMGFEAFF.

This clonotype has ten or more counts. The chain links TRBV6-1 to TRBJ2-7, with TRBD2 matching 10 bases. The CDR3 is 15 residues long. V lost 1 base and J lost 6; bases outside the gene matches: 6. The germline V gene encodes CDR1 MNHNS and CDR2 SASEGT. The CDR3 protein is CASSEEPAGGGEQYF. The DNA of the CDR3 is TGTGCCAGCAGTGAAGAACCAGCGGGGGGGGGCGAGCAGTACTTC.

This chain links TRBV3-1 with TRBJ2-1; no clear D. The germline CDR1 and CDR2 sequences are LGHDT and YNNKEL (reference sequence). The CDR3 contains 13 residues. The germline V and J ends were trimmed by 5 bases and 7 bases, with 12 bases remaining between them. DNA for the CDR3: TGTGCCAGCAGCTCCACTTTAGTTAATGAGCAGTTCTTC. Its protein is CASSSTLVNEQFF.

In its sample, this clonotype was seen many times. The chain recombines TRBV6-1 with TRBJ2-3; TRBD2 aligns across 16 bases. The germline V gene encodes CDR1 MNHNS and CDR2 SASEGT. J gave up 6 bases and V 7 bases, and 7 bases lay outside the gene matches. The CDR3 extends over 16 amino acids. The CDR3 protein is CASKLGLAGGRDTQYF. CDR3 coding DNA: TGTGCCAGCAAATTGGGACTAGCGGGAGGGCGGGATACGCAGTATTTT.

This clonotype was counted at least ten times. The chain couples TRBV7-6 to TRBJ1-1; 7 bases map to TRBD1. The CDR3 contains 15 residues. Trimming at V came to 1 base and at J to 0 bases, leaving 2 bases not matched to a gene. Germline assignment: CDR1 SGHVS and CDR2 FNYEAQ. The CDR3 protein is CASSLDRGVNTEAFF. CDR3 coding DNA: TGTGCCAGCAGCTTAGACAGGGGAGTGAACACTGAAGCTTTCTTT.

The chain links TRBV12-3 or TRBV12-4 to TRBJ1-5; D remains unclear. This CDR3 contains 18 residues. V dropped 5 bases and J dropped 1 base, with 21 bases sitting between them. CDR3 region: CASSPVQLRLGSNQPQHF. The CDR3 nucleotides are TGTGCCAGCAGTCCCGTACAACTCAGACTCGGGAGCAATCAGCCCCAGCATTTT.

This clonotype has just a few counts. The chain couples TRBV6-1 to TRBJ1-5; 11 nucleotides agree with TRBD1. This CDR3 spans 15 amino acids. The V gene's germline CDR1 is MNHNS and CDR2 SASEGT. With V trimmed by 6 bases and J by 5 bases, 6 bases remained unmatched. The CDR3 loop reads CASRSGTGGDQPQHF. CDR3 in DNA: TGTGCCAGCAGATCCGGGACAGGGGGTGATCAGCCCCAGCATTTT.

Details on this clonotype: A junction end diverges from the germline sequence, so it may reflect a read error. This chain joins TRBV6-5 and TRBJ1-2; TRBD1 is a possible D gene (6 bases). Germline CDR1 and CDR2: MNHEY and SVGAGI. The CDR3 runs 15 residues. For the CDR3, the DNA is TGTGCCAGCAGTCACTCACCGGGACATATGAGTGGCTACACCTTC. This sequence encodes CASSHSPGHMSGYTF.

In its sample, this clonotype was seen a few times. J is TRBJ1-4 and V is TRBV29-1; TRBD1 agrees at 7 bases. Germline loops: CDR1 SQVTM, CDR2 ANQGSEA. The CDR3 length is 12 residues. J was trimmed by 8 bases and V by 4 bases; bases with no gene match: 4. The CDR3 coding sequence is TGCAGCGTTGCAGGGGGGCCCGAAAAACTGTTTTTT. This gives the protein CSVAGGPEKLFF.

This clonotype was detected many times. The chain has TRBV4-1 and TRBJ1-6; D not resolved. The CDR3 sequence is 15 residues long. Looked up from germline, CDR1 is MGHRA and CDR2 is YSYEKL. V was trimmed by 0 bases and J by 10 bases, leaving 13 bases between them. The CDR3 sequence is CASSQDRAANSPLHF. Written as DNA, the CDR3 is TGCGCCAGCAGCCAAGATCGTGCAGCCAACTCACCCCTCCACTTT.

This clonotype was picked up many times. The V and J genes are TRBV6-1 and TRBJ2-2; 11 nucleotides align to TRBD1. There are 15 residues in the CDR3. Germline V gene data show CDR1 as MNHNS and CDR2 as SASEGT. J lost 4 bases, V lost 6 bases, and 4 bases had no gene match. The CDR3 region has the DNA TGTGCCAGCAGGGACAGGGGGCGCGGCACCGGGGAGCTGTTTTTT. Its protein product is CASRDRGRGTGELFF.

This clonotype was seen repeatedly, ten times or more. The chain employs TRBV7-3 and TRBJ2-1; the match to TRBD2 covers 7 bases. CDR1 SGHTA and CDR2 FQGTGA come from the germline V gene. The CDR3 extends over 18 amino acids. With 5 bases clipped from V and 3 bases from J, the junction kept 16 bases outside the gene matches. The chain's CDR3 is CASSPLAGEAHIYNEQFF. CDR3 DNA sequence: TGTGCCAGCAGCCCACTCGCGGGAGAAGCCCATATCTACAATGAGCAGTTCTTC.

This clonotype has only a few counts. This sequence joins TRBV4-1 and TRBJ2-3, with TRBD1 as a possible D gene (5 bases). Deletions cut 4 bases from V and 3 bases from J, with 17 bases between. This CDR3 contains 16 residues. CDR1 MGHRA and CDR2 YSYEKL come from the germline V gene. The CDR3 sequence is CASSRPLSKGTDTQYF. The DNA of the CDR3 is TGCGCCAGCAGCCGACCCCTAAGTAAGGGGACAGATACGCAGTATTTT.

This clonotype was recorded a few times. This sequence joins TRBV30 and TRBJ1-5, with D perhaps matching TRBD1 (5 bases). There are 16 residues in the CDR3. Trimming pared 1 base from V and 5 bases from J, leaving 18 bases between. Germline V gene sequence: CDR1 GTSNPN, CDR2 SVGIG (reference sequence). In DNA, the CDR3 is TGTGCCTGGAGTGATAGTCAGGGCACGCAGGATCAGCCCCAGCATTTT. This translates into CAWSDSQGTQDQPQHF. The full variable domain, rest sourced from reference TRBV30 and TRBJ1-5, is SQTIHQWPATLVQPVGSPLSLECTVEGTSNPNLYWYRQAAGRGLQLLFYSVGIGQISSEVPQNLSASRPQDRQFILSSKKLLLSDSGFYLCAWSDSQGTQDQPQHFGDGTRLSIL.

Many counts were recorded for this clonotype. The chain carries TRBV27 and TRBJ2-7; D unresolved. Germline V CDR1 and CDR2: MNHEY, SMNVEV (reference sequence). Trimming took 5 bases from V and 2 from J, leaving 10 bases between them. The CDR3 runs to 13 residues. This CDR3 reads CASSLDTAYEQYV. The CDR3 DNA reads as TGTGCCAGCAGTCTAGACACGGCCTACGAGCAGTACGTC.

This clonotype was counted many times. V gene TRBV11-3 combines with J gene TRBJ1-2; 8 nucleotides align to TRBD1. The CDR3 has 15 amino acids. Germline values: CDR1 SGHNT, CDR2 YENEEA. V lost 6 bases and J lost 5; bases outside the gene matches: 11. The CDR3, as DNA: TGTGCCAGCAGTCCCACCCAGGGGGCCCGGTATGGCTACACCTTC. Protein product: CASSPTQGARYGYTF.

This clonotype was observed a handful of times. The chain uses TRBV20-1 and TRBJ2-1, with 12 nucleotides matching TRBD2. J gave up 7 bases and V 1 base, and 11 bases lay outside the gene matches. The CDR3 is made up of 17 amino acids. Germline-derived CDR1 and CDR2 are DFQATT and SNEGSKA (reference sequence). The DNA for the CDR3 is TGCAGTGCTAGAGTGGGAAGGACTAGCGGGATCCTAAATGAGCAGTTCTTC. Amino acid sequence: CSARVGRTSGILNEQFF.

This clonotype was recorded many times. V and J are TRBV19 and TRBJ2-3, with 12 bases fitting TRBD2. V shed 1 base, J shed 6 bases, and the junction held 2 bases outside the gene matches. The CDR3 length is 15 residues. The germline CDR1 and CDR2 sequences are LNHDA and SQIVND (reference sequence). In DNA form, the CDR3 reads TGTGCCAGTAGTATAGCCACTAGCGGGAGGGATACGCAGTATTTT. Protein product: CASSIATSGRDTQYF.

This clonotype was counted at least ten times. This CDR3 is CASSLATRGGEGYTF. CDR3 DNA: TGTGCCAGCAGTTTAGCGACGAGAGGGGGAGAAGGCTACACCTTC. This sequence joins TRBV12-3 or TRBV12-4 and TRBJ1-2; D is perhaps TRBD1 (6 bases). The V end was cut by 0 bases, the J end by 8 bases, with 16 bases between. CDR3 length: 15 residues.

This clonotype was seen repeatedly, ten times or more. V usage is TRBV11-2 and J usage is TRBJ1-1; 8 nucleotides agree with TRBD1. With V trimmed by 1 base and J by 1 base, 5 bases remained unmatched. Germline V CDR1 and CDR2: SGHAT, FQNNGV. There are 16 residues in the CDR3. CDR3 in amino acids: CASSLATGVGNTEAFF. The DNA for the CDR3 is TGTGCCAGCAGCTTAGCGACAGGGGTGGGGAACACTGAAGCTTTCTTT.

At least ten counts were recorded for this clonotype. The gene calls are TRBV11-3 and TRBJ2-2, with D perhaps matching TRBD2 (6 bases). With 5 bases removed from V and 2 bases from J, the gap between germline ends came to 18 bases. The length of the CDR3 is 17 residues. The V gene's germline CDR1 is SGHNT and CDR2 YENEEA. Here the CDR3 DNA reads TGTGCCAGCAGCCTCCTTGGGGGGAGTGCCAACACCGGGGAGCTGTTTTTT. This gives the protein CASSLLGGSANTGELFF.

This clonotype was observed at least ten times. This chain joins TRBV19 and TRBJ2-1; D might be TRBD1 or TRBD2, each matching 5 bases. Trimming left V 7 bases short and J 0 bases short, with 13 bases between. CDR1 and CDR2 from the germline V gene are LNHDA and SQIVND (reference sequence). The CDR3 extends over 15 amino acids. The CDR3 bases are TGTGCCAGTACCCAATGGGGGAGCTCCTACAATGAGCAGTTCTTC. Translating it yields CASTQWGSSYNEQFF.